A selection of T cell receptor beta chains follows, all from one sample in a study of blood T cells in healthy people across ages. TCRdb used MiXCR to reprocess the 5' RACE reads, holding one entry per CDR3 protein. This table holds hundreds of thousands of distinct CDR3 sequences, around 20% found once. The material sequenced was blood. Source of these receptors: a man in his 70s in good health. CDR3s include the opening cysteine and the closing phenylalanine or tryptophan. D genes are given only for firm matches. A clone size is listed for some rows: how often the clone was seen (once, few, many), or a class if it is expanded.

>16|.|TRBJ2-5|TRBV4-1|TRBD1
CASSQDLQGAGETQYF
TGCGCCAGCAGCCAAGATCTTCAGGGGGCCGGAGAGACCCAGTACTTC
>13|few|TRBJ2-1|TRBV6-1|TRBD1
CASGRDRSDEQFF
TGTGCCAGCGGCCGGGACAGGAGCGATGAGCAGTTCTTC
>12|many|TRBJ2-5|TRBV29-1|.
CSGDIGFETQYF
TGCAGCGGGGACATAGGTTTCGAGACCCAGTACTTC
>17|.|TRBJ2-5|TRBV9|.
CASSVGPTGPYQETQYF
TGTGCCAGCAGCGTAGGACCGACAGGTCCGTACCAAGAGACCCAGTACTTC
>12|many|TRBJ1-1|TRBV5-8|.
CASSPRSTEAFF
TGTGCCAGCAGCCCCCGGAGTACTGAAGCTTTCTTT
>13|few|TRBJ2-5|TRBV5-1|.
CASSFKAQETQYF
TGCGCCAGCAGCTTTAAAGCCCAAGAGACCCAGTACTTC
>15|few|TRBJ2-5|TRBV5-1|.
CASSLGGGRSETQYF
TGCGCCAGCAGCTTGGGTGGGGGCCGATCAGAGACCCAGTACTTC
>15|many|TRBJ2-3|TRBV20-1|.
CSASYAGEGWDTQYF
TGCAGTGCTAGTTACGCGGGTGAAGGGTGGGATACGCAGTATTTT
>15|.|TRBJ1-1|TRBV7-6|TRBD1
CASSRGKGAGTEAFF
TGTGCCAGCAGCCGGGGGAAGGGGGCTGGGACTGAAGCCTTCTTT
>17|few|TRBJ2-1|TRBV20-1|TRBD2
CSARTVPDSGGSNEQFF
TGCAGTGCTAGAACCGTCCCCGATAGCGGGGGGAGTAATGAGCAGTTCTTC
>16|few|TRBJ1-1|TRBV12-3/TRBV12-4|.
CASSMGGNLRNTEAFF
TGTGCCAGCTCGATGGGGGGCAACCTCCGGAACACTGAAGCTTTCTTT
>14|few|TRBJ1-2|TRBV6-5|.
CASRKQAAIYGYTF
TGTGCCAGCAGAAAACAGGCGGCGATCTATGGCTACACCTTC
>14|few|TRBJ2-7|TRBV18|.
CASSPPGRPYEQYF
TGTGCCAGCTCACCACCGGGCAGACCCTACGAGCAGTACTTC
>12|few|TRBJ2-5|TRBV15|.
CATSRDWGEQYF
TGTGCCACCAGCAGAGATTGGGGTGAGCAGTACTTC
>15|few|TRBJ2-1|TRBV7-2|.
CASSLERLPRDKQFF
TGTGCCAGCAGCTTAGAGCGCCTACCGAGGGATAAGCAGTTCTTC
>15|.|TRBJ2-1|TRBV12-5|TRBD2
CASGPPAGGNNEQFF
TGTGCTAGTGGTCCCCCAGCGGGAGGGAACAATGAGCAGTTCTTC
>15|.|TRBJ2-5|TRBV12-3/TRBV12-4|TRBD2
CASRETAGVFETQYF
TGTGCCAGCAGGGAAACCGCGGGAGTATTTGAGACCCAGTACTTC
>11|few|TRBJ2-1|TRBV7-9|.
CASNNYNEQFF
TGTGCCAGCAACAACTACAATGAGCAGTTCTTC
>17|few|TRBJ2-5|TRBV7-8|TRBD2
CAGSKLGGRGSGETQYF
TGTGCCGGCAGTAAATTGGGTGGGAGGGGTTCAGGAGAGACCCAGTACTTC
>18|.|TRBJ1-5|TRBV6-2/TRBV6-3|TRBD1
CASSRTGSLLVGNQPQHF
TGTGCCAGCAGCCGGACAGGGAGTTTATTGGTGGGCAATCAGCCCCAGCATTTT
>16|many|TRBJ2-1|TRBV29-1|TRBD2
CSVESGLAGEYNEQFF
TGCAGCGTTGAATCGGGACTAGCGGGAGAGTACAATGAGCAGTTCTTC
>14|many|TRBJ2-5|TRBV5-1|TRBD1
CASSPTGGEETQYF
TGCGCCAGCAGCCCGACAGGGGGTGAAGAGACCCAGTACTTC
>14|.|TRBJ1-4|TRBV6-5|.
CASSEQGPHEKLFF
TGTGCCAGCAGTGAACAGGGTCCCCATGAAAAACTGTTTTTT
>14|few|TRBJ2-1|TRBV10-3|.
CAISVREAYNEQFF
TGTGCCATCAGTGTTCGGGAAGCCTACAATGAGCAGTTCTTC
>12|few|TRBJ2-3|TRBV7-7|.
CASSADSGTQYF
TGTGCTAGCAGCGCCGACAGCGGGACGCAGTATTTT
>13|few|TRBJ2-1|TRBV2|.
CASGPRGRDEQFF
TGTGCCAGCGGTCCCAGGGGTCGGGATGAGCAGTTCTTC
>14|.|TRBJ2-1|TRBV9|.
CASSVAGSYNEQFF
TGTGCCAGCAGCGTAGCGGGGTCCTACAATGAGCAGTTCTTC
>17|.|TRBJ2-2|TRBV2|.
CASSEKPTPTGTGELFF
TGTGCCAGCAGTGAAAAACCCACCCCGACGGGCACCGGGGAGCTGTTTTTT